This TCR beta chain is drawn from a study of CD8 T cells in Susac syndrome. Trimming removed 8 bases from V and 0 bases from J; junction bases left unmatched: 7. Per germline, CDR1 MNHEY and CDR2 SMNVEV (reference sequence). This CDR3 comprises 15 residues. Findings of the study overall: The study conceded that its TCR sequencing and HLA analysis involved relatively few individuals.

As for this clonotype: Antigen specificity is unknown.

Sequencing of TCR beta covered CD8+ and CD4+ T cells obtained from blood. Negative isolation yielded CD4+ and CD8+ T cells, and FACS enriched TEMRA cells. The RNA input was 0.5 to 1 ug, and it was reverse transcribed with random hexamers. The TCR beta CDR3 was amplified by immunoSEQ multiplex PCR across 54 Vbeta, 13 Jbeta. MiXCR, applied by TCRdb to the immunoSEQ multiplex PCR reads, yields one record per CDR3 protein. The sample shows just over 80,000 distinct CDR3 sequences, 85% to 95% of them seen only once. The sample was CD8+ T cells from PBMCs. The rearrangement uses TRBV27 and TRBJ2-1; 7 nucleotides match TRBD2. The receptor comes from a human donor in good health. The CDR3 region is CASLPGTTSYNEQFF. The CDR3 DNA follows: TGTGCCAGCCTCCCGGGGACTACCTCCTACAATGAGCAGTTCTTC.